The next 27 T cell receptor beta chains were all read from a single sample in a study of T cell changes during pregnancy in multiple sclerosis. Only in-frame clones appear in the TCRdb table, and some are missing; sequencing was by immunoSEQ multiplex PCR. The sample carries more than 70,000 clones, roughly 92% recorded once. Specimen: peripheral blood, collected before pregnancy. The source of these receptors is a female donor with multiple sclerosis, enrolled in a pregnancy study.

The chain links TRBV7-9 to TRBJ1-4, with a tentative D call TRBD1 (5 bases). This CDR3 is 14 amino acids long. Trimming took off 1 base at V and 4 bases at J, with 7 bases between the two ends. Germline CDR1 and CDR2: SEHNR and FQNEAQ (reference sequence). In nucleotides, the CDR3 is TGTGCCAGCAGCTTAGGGGGCCTTAATGAAAAACTGTTTTTT. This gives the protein CASSLGGLNEKLFF.

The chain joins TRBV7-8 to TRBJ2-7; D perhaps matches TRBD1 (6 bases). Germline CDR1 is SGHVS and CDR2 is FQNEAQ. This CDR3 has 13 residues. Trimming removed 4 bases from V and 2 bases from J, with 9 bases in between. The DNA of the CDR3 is TGTGCCAGCAGCTCTTACAGGGCCTACGAGCAGTACTTC. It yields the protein CASSSYRAYEQYF. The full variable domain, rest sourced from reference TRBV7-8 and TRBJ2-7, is GAGVSQSPRYKVAKRGQDVALRCDPISGHVSLFWYQQALGQGPEFLTYFQNEAQLDKSGLPSDRFFAERPEGSVSTLKIQRTQQEDSAVYLCASSSYRAYEQYFGPGTRLTVT.

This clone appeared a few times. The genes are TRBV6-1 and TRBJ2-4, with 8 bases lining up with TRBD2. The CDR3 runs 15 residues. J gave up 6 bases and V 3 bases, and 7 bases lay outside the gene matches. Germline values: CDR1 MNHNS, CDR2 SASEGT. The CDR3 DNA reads TGTGCCAGCAGTGACTACGGGAGGGCCCGAAACATTCAGTACTTC. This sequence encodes CASSDYGRARNIQYF.

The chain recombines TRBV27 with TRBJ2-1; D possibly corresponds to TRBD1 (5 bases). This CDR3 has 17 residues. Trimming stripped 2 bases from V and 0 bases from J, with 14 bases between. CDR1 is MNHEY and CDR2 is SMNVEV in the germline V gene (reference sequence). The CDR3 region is CASSLKGRANSYNEQFF. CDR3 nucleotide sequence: TGTGCCAGCAGTTTAAAGGGCAGGGCGAACTCCTACAATGAGCAGTTCTTC.

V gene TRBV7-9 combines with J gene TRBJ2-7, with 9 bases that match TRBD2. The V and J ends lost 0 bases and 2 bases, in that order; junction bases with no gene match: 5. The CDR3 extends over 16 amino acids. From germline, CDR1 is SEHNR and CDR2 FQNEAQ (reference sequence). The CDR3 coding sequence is TGTGCCAGCAGCTTAGCGCCTAGCGGGACCCCCTACGAGCAGTACTTC. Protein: CASSLAPSGTPYEQYF.

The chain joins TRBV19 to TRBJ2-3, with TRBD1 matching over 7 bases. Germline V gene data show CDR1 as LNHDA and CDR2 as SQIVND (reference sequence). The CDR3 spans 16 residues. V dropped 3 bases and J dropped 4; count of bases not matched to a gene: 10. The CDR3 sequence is CASSISTGTAADTQYF. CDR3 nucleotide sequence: TGTGCCAGTAGTATTTCGACAGGGACGGCGGCAGATACGCAGTATTTT.

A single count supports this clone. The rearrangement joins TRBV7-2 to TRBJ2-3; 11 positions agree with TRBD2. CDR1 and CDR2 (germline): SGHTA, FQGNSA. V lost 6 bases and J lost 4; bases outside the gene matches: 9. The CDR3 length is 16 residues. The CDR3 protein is CASRLTSGRSSDTQYF. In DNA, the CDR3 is TGTGCCAGCAGGTTAACTAGCGGGAGATCTTCAGATACGCAGTATTTT.

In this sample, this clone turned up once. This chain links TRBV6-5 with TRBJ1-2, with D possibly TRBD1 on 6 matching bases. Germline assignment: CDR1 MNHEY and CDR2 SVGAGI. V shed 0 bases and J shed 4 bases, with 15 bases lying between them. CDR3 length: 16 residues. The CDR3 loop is CASSYSQAGTTYGYTF. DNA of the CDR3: TGTGCCAGCAGTTACTCGCAGGCAGGGACAACCTATGGCTACACCTTC.

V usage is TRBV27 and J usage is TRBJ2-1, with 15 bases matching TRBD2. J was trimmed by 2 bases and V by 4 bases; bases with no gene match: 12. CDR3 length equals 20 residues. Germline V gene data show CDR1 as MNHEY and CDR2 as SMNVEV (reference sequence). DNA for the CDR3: TGTGCCAGCAGTTCGCCCGGACTAGCGGGAGGGCCAGGGGCCTACAATGAGCAGTTCTTC. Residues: CASSSPGLAGGPGAYNEQFF.

CDR3 in DNA: TGTGCCAGCAGAGAGGGGGCAGTACCCTACGAGCAGTACTTC. Its protein is CASREGAVPYEQYF. The chain is built from TRBV2 and TRBJ2-7, with 7 bases fitting TRBD1. With 6 bases clipped from V and 2 bases from J, the junction kept 7 bases outside the gene matches. The CDR3 extends over 14 amino acids. Germline CDR1 reads SNHLY; CDR2 reads FYNNEI.

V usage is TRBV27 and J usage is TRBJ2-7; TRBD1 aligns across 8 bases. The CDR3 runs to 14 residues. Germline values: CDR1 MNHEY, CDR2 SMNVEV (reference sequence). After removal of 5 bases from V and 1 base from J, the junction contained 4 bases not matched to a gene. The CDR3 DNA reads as TGTGCCAGCAGTCCCCGGACAGGGTCCTACGAGCAGTACTTC. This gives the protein CASSPRTGSYEQYF.

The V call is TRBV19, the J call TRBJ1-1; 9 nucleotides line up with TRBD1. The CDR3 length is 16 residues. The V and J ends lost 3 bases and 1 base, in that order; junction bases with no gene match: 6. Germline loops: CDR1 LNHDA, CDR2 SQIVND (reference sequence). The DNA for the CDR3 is TGTGCCAGTAGTATCCCCGGACAGGGGTCGAACACTGAAGCTTTCTTT. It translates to CASSIPGQGSNTEAFF. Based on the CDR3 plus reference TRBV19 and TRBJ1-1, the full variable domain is DGGITQSPKYLFRKEGQNVTLSCEQNLNHDAMYWYRQDPGQGLRLIYYSQIVNDFQKGDIAEGYSVSREKKESFPLTVTSAQKNPTAFYLCASSIPGQGSNTEAFFGQGTRLTVV.

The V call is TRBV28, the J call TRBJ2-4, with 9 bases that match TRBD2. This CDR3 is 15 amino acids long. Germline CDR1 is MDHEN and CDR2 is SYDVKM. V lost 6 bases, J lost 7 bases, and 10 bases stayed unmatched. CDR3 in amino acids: CASSMTSGGQNIQYF. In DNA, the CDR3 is TGTGCCAGCAGCATGACTAGCGGCGGCCAGAACATTCAGTACTTC.

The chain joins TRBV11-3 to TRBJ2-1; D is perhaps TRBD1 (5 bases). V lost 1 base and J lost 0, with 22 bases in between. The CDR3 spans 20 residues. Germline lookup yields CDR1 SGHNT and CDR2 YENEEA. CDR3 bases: TGTGCCAGCAGCTTAGCGTTCGACAGCCCCCTTCCAAGCTCCTACAATGAGCAGTTCTTC. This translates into CASSLAFDSPLPSSYNEQFF.

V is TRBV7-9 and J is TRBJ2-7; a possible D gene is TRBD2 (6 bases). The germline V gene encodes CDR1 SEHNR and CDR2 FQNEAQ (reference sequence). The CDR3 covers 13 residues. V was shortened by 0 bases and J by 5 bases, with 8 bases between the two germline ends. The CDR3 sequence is CASSLAGGDEQYF. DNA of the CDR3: TGTGCCAGCAGCTTAGCGGGGGGAGACGAGCAGTACTTC.

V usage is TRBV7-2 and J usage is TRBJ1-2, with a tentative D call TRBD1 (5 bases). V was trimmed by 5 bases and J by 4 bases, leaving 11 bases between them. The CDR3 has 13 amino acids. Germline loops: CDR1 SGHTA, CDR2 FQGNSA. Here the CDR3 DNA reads TGTGCCAGCAGCCCGACAGAGTTCTATGGCTACACCTTC. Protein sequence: CASSPTEFYGYTF. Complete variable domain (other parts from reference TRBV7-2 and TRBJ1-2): GAGVSQSPSNKVTEKGKDVELRCDPISGHTALYWYRQSLGQGLEFLIYFQGNSAPDKSGLPSDRFSAERTGGSVSTLTIQRTQQEDSAVYLCASSPTEFYGYTFGSGTRLTVV.

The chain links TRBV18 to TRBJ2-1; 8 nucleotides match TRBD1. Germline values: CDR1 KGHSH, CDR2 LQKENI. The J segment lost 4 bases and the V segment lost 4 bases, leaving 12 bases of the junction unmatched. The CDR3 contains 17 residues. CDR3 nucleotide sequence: TGTGCCAGCTCACTCCTCCTAACAGGGGGGTCTTACAATGAGCAGTTCTTC. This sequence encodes CASSLLLTGGSYNEQFF.

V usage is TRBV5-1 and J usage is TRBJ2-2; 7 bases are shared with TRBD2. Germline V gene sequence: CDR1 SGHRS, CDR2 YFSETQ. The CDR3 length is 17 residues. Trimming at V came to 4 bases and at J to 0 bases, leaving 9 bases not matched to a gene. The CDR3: CASSPAGLSANTGELFF. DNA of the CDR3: TGCGCCAGCAGCCCAGCGGGATTATCCGCGAACACCGGGGAGCTGTTTTTT.

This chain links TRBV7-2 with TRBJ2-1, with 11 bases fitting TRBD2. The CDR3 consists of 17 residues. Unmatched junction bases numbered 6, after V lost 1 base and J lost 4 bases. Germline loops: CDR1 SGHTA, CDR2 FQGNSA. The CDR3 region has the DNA TGTGCCAGCAGCTTAGAAACTAGCGGGAGTACTTACAATGAGCAGTTCTTC. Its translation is CASSLETSGSTYNEQFF.

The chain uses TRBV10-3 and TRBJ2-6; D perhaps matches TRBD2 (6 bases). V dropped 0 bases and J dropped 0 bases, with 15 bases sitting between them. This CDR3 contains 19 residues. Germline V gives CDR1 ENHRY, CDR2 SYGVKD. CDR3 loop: CAISESDGSAHSGANVLTF. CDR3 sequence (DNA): TGTGCCATCAGTGAGTCCGACGGGAGTGCGCACTCTGGGGCCAACGTCCTGACTTTC.

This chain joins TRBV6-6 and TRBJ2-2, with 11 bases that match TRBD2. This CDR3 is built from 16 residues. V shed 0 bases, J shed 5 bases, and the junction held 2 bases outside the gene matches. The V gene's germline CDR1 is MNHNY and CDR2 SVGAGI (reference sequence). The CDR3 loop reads CASSYSLAGGTGELFF. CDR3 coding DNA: TGTGCCAGCAGTTACTCTCTAGCGGGAGGTACCGGGGAGCTGTTTTTT.

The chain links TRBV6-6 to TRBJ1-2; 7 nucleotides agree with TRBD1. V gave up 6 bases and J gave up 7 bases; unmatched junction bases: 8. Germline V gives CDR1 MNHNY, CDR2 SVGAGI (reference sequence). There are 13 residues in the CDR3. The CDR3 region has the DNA TGTGCCAGCAGGGGACAGACGACCGGTGGCTACACCTTC. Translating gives CASRGQTTGGYTF.

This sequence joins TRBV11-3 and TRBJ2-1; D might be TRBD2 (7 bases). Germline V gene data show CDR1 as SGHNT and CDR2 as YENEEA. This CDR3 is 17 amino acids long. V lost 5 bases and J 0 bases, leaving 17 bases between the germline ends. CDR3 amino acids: CASSRGRGRISYNEQFF. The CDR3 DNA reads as TGTGCCAGCAGCAGGGGGAGGGGCCGGATCTCCTACAATGAGCAGTTCTTC.

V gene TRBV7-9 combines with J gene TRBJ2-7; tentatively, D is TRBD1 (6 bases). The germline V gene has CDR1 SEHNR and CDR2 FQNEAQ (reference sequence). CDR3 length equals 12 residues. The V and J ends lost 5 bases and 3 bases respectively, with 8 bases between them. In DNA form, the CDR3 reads TGTGCCAGCAGCCAAGGGGGCTACGAGCAGTACTTC. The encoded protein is CASSQGGYEQYF.

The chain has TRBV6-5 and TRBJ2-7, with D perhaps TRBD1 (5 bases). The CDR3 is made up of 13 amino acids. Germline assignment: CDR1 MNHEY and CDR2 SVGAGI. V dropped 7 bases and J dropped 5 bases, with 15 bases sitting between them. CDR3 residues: CASKGIGTHEQYF. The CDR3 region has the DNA TGTGCCAGCAAGGGGATAGGTACCCACGAGCAGTACTTC.

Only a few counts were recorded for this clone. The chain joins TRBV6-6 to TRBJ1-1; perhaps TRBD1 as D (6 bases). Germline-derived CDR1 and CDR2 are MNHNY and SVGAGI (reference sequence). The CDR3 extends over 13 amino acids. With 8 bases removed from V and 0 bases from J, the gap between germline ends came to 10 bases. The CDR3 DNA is TGTGCCAGCCGGACAGACTTGAACACTGAAGCTTTCTTT. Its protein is CASRTDLNTEAFF.

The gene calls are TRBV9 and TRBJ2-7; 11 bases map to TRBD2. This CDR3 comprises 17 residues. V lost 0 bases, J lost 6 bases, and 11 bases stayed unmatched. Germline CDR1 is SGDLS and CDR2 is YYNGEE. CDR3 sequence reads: CASSVDLAGGPKSEQYF. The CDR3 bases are TGTGCCAGCAGCGTAGACTTAGCGGGAGGGCCGAAAAGCGAGCAGTACTTC.